Each of the 24 T cell receptor beta chains below was sequenced from the same sample in a study of control samples from healthy donors and cancer patients. Assay used: immunoSEQ multiplex PCR; TCRdb lists only in-frame clones, some missing. Seen here are around 99,000 clones, about nine tenths observed once, and the top ten hold about 4.2%. Specimen: blood. The source of these receptors is a human donor in good health. The donor label of this sample is uncertain.

The J gene is TRBJ1-5, the V gene TRBV7-9; possible D gene TRBD1, 5 bases. This CDR3 spans 15 amino acids. Trimming removed 0 bases from V and 1 base from J, with 7 bases in between. Looked up from germline, CDR1 is SEHNR and CDR2 is FQNEAQ (reference sequence). The CDR3 DNA reads as TGTGCCAGCAGCTTAGCGGGGGACAGCAATCAGCCCCAGCATTTT. Translated: CASSLAGDSNQPQHF.

The rearrangement links TRBV6-1 to TRBJ2-1; 8 bases agree with TRBD2. Unmatched junction bases numbered 7, after V lost 3 bases and J lost 3 bases. The CDR3 has 16 residues. Germline V lookup: CDR1 MNHNS, CDR2 SASEGT. In DNA, the CDR3 is TGTGCCAGCAGTGATCGTCCGGGACTAGACTACAATGAGCAGTTCTTC. Protein sequence: CASSDRPGLDYNEQFF.

This clone was observed once. The chain joins TRBV29-1 to TRBJ1-2; D is undetermined. Per the germline V gene, CDR1 is SQVTM and CDR2 is ANQGSEA. Trimming left V 3 bases short and J 3 bases short, with 8 bases between. The CDR3 loop spans 12 amino acids. This chain's CDR3 is CSVEDLYYGYTF. The CDR3 DNA is TGCAGCGTTGAGGACCTATACTATGGCTACACCTTC.

The chain carries TRBV4-2 and TRBJ1-5, with TRBD1 matching 8 bases. This CDR3 is built from 16 residues. The V gene's germline CDR1 is LGHNA and CDR2 YNFKEQ. With 0 bases clipped from V and 6 bases from J, the junction kept 7 bases outside the gene matches. CDR3 coding DNA: TGTGCCAGCAGCCAAGATCGGCAGGGGGCAAGTCAGCCCCAGCATTTT. Its translation: CASSQDRQGASQPQHF.

The J gene is TRBJ1-2, the V gene TRBV29-1; no firm D call. Germline CDR1 SQVTM, CDR2 ANQGSEA. This CDR3 is 11 amino acids long. Between the trimmed V and J ends, which lost 2 bases and 7 bases, there was a span of 8 bases. The CDR3 loop is CSVEPSGGYTF. In nucleotides, the CDR3 is TGCAGCGTTGAACCTTCGGGTGGCTACACCTTC.

CDR3: CASRPGGQVGKLFF. The CDR3 nucleotides read TGTGCCAGCAGGCCCGGGGGCCAGGTTGGAAAACTGTTTTTT. The genes are TRBV6-5 and TRBJ1-4, with D possibly being TRBD1 (6 bases). V was cut by 6 bases and J by 10 bases, with 18 bases left in between. CDR1 is MNHEY and CDR2 is SVGAGI in the germline V gene. The CDR3 loop spans 14 amino acids.

The count of this clone is one. The chain combines TRBV4-1 with TRBJ1-2; 7 bases are a match to TRBD1. CDR1 is MGHRA and CDR2 is YSYEKL in the germline V gene. This CDR3 contains 15 residues. V was clipped by 0 bases and J by 5 bases; unmatched bases: 6. The CDR3 region has the DNA TGCGCCAGCAGCCAAGATGCAGGGGGAATTTATGGCTACACCTTC. This gives the protein CASSQDAGGIYGYTF.

The V call is TRBV11-2, the J call TRBJ2-7; D gene unclear. The CDR3 is made up of 12 amino acids. The V end was cut by 0 bases, the J end by 2 bases, with 2 bases between. In germline, CDR1 is SGHAT, CDR2 FQNNGV. CDR3: CASSLDPYEQYF. The DNA for the CDR3 is TGTGCCAGCAGCTTAGACCCCTACGAGCAGTACTTC.

The J gene is TRBJ2-2, the V gene TRBV24-1; TRBD2 agrees at 7 bases. This CDR3 comprises 16 residues. V lost 3 bases and J lost 7; bases outside the gene matches: 10. Germline-derived CDR1 and CDR2 are KGHDR and SFDVKD. The CDR3 DNA reads TGTGCCACCAGTGATGTCCGGGACTATCGAGGCGGGGAGCTGTTTTTT. Translating it yields CATSDVRDYRGGELFF.

In this sample, this clone turned up once. This sequence joins TRBV12-5 and TRBJ1-2; D may be TRBD1 (6 bases). Trimming removed 7 bases at V and 5 bases at J, with 17 bases between. CDR1 is LGHNT, CDR2 FRNRAP, per germline. The CDR3 has 14 amino acids. CDR3 DNA sequence: TGTGCTAGTGCCTCCAGGGCAGGGGAATATGGCTACACCTTC. Its protein product is CASASRAGEYGYTF. The full variable domain, completed using reference TRBV12-5 and TRBJ1-2, is DARVTQTPRHKVTEMGQEVTMRCQPILGHNTVFWYRQTMMQGLELLAYFRNRAPLDDSGMPKDRFSAEMPDATLATLKIQPSEPRDSAVYFCASASRAGEYGYTFGSGTRLTVV.

This clone was seen only a few times. The same CDR3 arises from other DNA sequences in this sample as well. The CDR3 here is CASSLSASGGKETQYF. CDR3 in DNA: TGTGCCAGCAGTTTATCGGCTAGCGGGGGGAAAGAGACCCAGTACTTC. The chain couples TRBV28 to TRBJ2-5, with TRBD2 matching 11 bases. This CDR3 is built from 16 residues. The germline V gene has CDR1 MDHEN and CDR2 SYDVKM. V was pared by 1 base and J by 3 bases, with 4 bases of the junction left unmatched.

The chain couples TRBV3-1 (or the pseudogene TRBV3-2) to TRBJ1-6; D gene unclear. The CDR3 sequence is 17 residues long. V lost 5 bases, J lost 0 bases, and 14 bases lay in between. Looked up from germline, CDR1 is LGHDT and CDR2 is YNNKEL (reference sequence). The CDR3 is CASSNTLGISYNSPLHF. CDR3 sequence (DNA): TGTGCCAGCAGCAACACGCTAGGGATCTCCTATAATTCACCCCTCCACTTT.

This rearrangement joins TRBV6-1 to TRBJ1-1; D not resolved. CDR1 and CDR2 (germline): MNHNS, SASEGT. V shed 0 bases and J shed 0 bases, with 11 bases lying between them. The CDR3 contains 16 residues. The CDR3 DNA reads TGTGCCAGCAGTGAAGCTCCCGGGCAGTTGAACACTGAAGCTTTCTTT. Translating it yields CASSEAPGQLNTEAFF.

The chain links TRBV11-2 to TRBJ1-2, with D unresolved. The CDR3 contains 17 residues. V gave up 6 bases and J gave up 6 bases, with 26 bases separating them. The germline CDR1 and CDR2 sequences are SGHAT and FQNNGV. Here the CDR3 reads CASRTFRLGGENDGYTF. CDR3 nucleotide sequence: TGTGCCAGCAGAACCTTCCGGTTAGGTGGGGAAAACGATGGCTACACCTTC. Full variable domain (remainder filled in from reference TRBV11-2 and TRBJ1-2): EAGVAQSPRYKIIEKRQSVAFWCNPISGHATLYWYQQILGQGPKLLIQFQNNGVVDDSQLPKDRFSAERLKGVDSTLKIQPAKLEDSAVYLCASRTFRLGGENDGYTFGSGTRLTVV.

This rearrangement joins TRBV24-1 to TRBJ2-1; D unclear. Germline loops: CDR1 KGHDR, CDR2 SFDVKD. The CDR3 covers 12 residues. V lost 10 bases and J lost 5, with 11 bases in between. The CDR3 region has the DNA TGTGCCACGCGGACCTCGAACAATGAGCAGTTCTTC. Protein product: CATRTSNNEQFF.

This rearrangement joins TRBV6-4 to TRBJ2-4; the match to TRBD2 covers 11 bases. The germline gives CDR1 MRHNA, CDR2 SNTAGT. This CDR3 has 22 residues. J gave up 1 base and V 2 bases, and 19 bases lay outside the gene matches. Here the CDR3 DNA reads TGTGCCAGCAGTGACCCTTGGGACTTTGGAACTAGCGGGGGCTCCGCCAAAAACATTCAGTACTTC. Translation: CASSDPWDFGTSGGSAKNIQYF.

This chain connects TRBV23-1 to TRBJ1-1; D remains unclear. TRBV23-1 carries the ORF label, with uncertain function. Deletions cut 3 bases from V and 1 base from J, with 12 bases between. This CDR3 has 15 amino acids. The CDR3 DNA follows: TGCGCCAGCAGTCATGGGGTCAGTAAGAACACTGAAGCTTTCTTT. Translation: CASSHGVSKNTEAFF.

CDR3 sequence (DNA): TGTGCCAGCAGCCAAGGGGATACGCAGTATTTT. As protein: CASSQGDTQYF. The rearrangement joins TRBV3-1 (or the pseudogene TRBV3-2) to TRBJ2-3; D is unresolved. V was shortened by 1 base and J by 6 bases, with 2 bases between the two germline ends. The CDR3 extends over 11 amino acids. CDR1 is LGHDT, CDR2 YNNKEL, per germline (reference sequence).

Worth noting for this clone: One junction end disagrees with the germline gene, perhaps due to a read error. The chain is built from TRBV19 and TRBJ1-1, with a possible D match to TRBD1 (5 bases). Germline CDR1 is LNHDA and CDR2 is SQIVND (reference sequence). The CDR3 spans 14 residues. DNA of the CDR3: TGTGCCAGTAGCACAGGACACCGGAACTCTGAAGCTTTCTTT. Its protein is CASSTGHRNSEAFF.

The chain joins TRBV28 to TRBJ1-4; D remains unclear. CDR3 length: 15 residues. CDR1 and CDR2 (germline): MDHEN, SYDVKM. V gave up 6 bases and J gave up 4 bases, with 15 bases separating them. The CDR3 region is CASRPFGVGNEKLFF. The CDR3 DNA reads as TGTGCCAGCAGACCTTTCGGGGTGGGTAATGAAAAACTGTTTTTT.

The chain uses TRBV7-2 and TRBJ1-6; TRBD1 aligns across 9 bases. Germline CDR1 is SGHTA and CDR2 is FQGNSA. The CDR3 has 15 residues. V lost 4 bases and J lost 10; bases outside the gene matches: 8. The CDR3 reads CASSSQGQGQSPLHF. The CDR3 region has the DNA TGTGCCAGCAGCTCTCAGGGACAGGGACAATCACCCCTCCACTTT. Together with reference TRBV7-2 and TRBJ1-6, the CDR3 gives the full variable domain: GAGVSQSPSNKVTEKGKDVELRCDPISGHTALYWYRQSLGQGLEFLIYFQGNSAPDKSGLPSDRFSAERTGGSVSTLTIQRTQQEDSAVYLCASSSQGQGQSPLHFGNGTRLTVT.

This chain joins TRBV9 and TRBJ1-2; 8 bases match TRBD1. V was pared by 0 bases and J by 4 bases, with 8 bases of the junction left unmatched. Germline assignment: CDR1 SGDLS and CDR2 YYNGEE. The CDR3 sequence is 16 residues long. CDR3 residues: CASSVGAGTGGYGYTF. Here the CDR3 DNA reads TGTGCCAGCAGCGTAGGTGCGGGGACAGGAGGCTATGGCTACACCTTC.

The chain recombines TRBV3-1 (or the pseudogene TRBV3-2) with TRBJ1-5; D possibly corresponds to TRBD1 (5 bases). V lost 4 bases, J lost 3 bases, and 10 bases lay in between. Germline V gene sequence: CDR1 LGHDT, CDR2 YNNKEL (reference sequence). The CDR3 sequence is 14 residues long. The CDR3 loop reads CASSRDSDNQPQHF. The CDR3 DNA reads TGTGCCAGCAGCCGTGACAGTGACAATCAGCCCCAGCATTTT.

V usage is TRBV2 and J usage is TRBJ1-5; possible D gene TRBD1, 6 bases. V was pared by 6 bases and J by 2 bases, with 14 bases between. Germline V CDR1 and CDR2: SNHLY, FYNNEI. This CDR3 is built from 15 residues. CDR3 coding DNA: TGTGCCAGCAGATGGGACCCAGGGGGCAATCAGCCCCAGCATTTT. Protein sequence: CASRWDPGGNQPQHF.